A selection of T cell receptor beta chains follows, all from one sample in a study of shared clonotypes between healthy human individuals. Assay used: immunoSEQ multiplex PCR; TCRdb lists only in-frame clones, some missing. The sample has more than 500,000 clones; approximately 96% are singletons. Sequenced material: naive CD8+ T cells sorted from blood. The source of these receptors is a woman younger than 45 in good health. The CDR3 runs from the conserved cysteine through the conserved F or W. D genes are given only for firm matches. Not all rows give a size; the values are once, few, many and, for expanded clones, a class.

TGCGCCAGCAGCCAAGACGACGGATTCTCCTACGAGCAGTACTTC	CASSQDDGFSYEQYF	.	TRBV4-1	TRBJ2-7	.
TGTGCCAGCAGCCCTGGCGGGGGCTGGGACGAGCAGTACTTC	CASSPGGGWDEQYF	.	TRBV5-4	TRBJ2-7	.
TGTGCCAGCAGTTATTTAGCGGGAGGAAGGAATGAGCAGTTCTTC	CASSYLAGGRNEQFF	TRBD2	TRBV28	TRBJ2-1	.
TGCGCCAGCAGTTCGGGACAGGGGTACGCTCAGCCCCAGCATTTT	CASSSGQGYAQPQHF	TRBD1	TRBV4-1	TRBJ1-5	.
TGTGCCAGCAGCCAATCTGTCTACGAGCAGTACTTC	CASSQSVYEQYF	.	TRBV21-1	TRBJ2-7	.
TGCGCCAGCAGCTGCCCCCTATGGTGTCAGGGTAATGAAAAACTGTTTTTT	CASSCPLWCQGNEKLFF	.	TRBV5-1	TRBJ1-4	.
TGTGCCAGCAGTTTCGGGATCCCGGGCGGGGAGCTGTTTTTT	CASSFGIPGGELFF	.	TRBV27	TRBJ2-2	.
TGTGCCAGCACTTTTGTCGGGGCTGACACCGGGGAGCTGTTTTTT	CASTFVGADTGELFF	.	TRBV5-4	TRBJ2-2	.
TGTGCCAGCCGGGACAGGGGGCTGGCAGATACGCAGTATTTT	CASRDRGLADTQYF	TRBD1	TRBV28	TRBJ2-3	.
TGTGCCAGCAGCAAAGCGACCGTCTCTGGAAACACCATATATTTT	CASSKATVSGNTIYF	.	TRBV21-1	TRBJ1-3	.
TGTGCCAGTAGTATCAATGGACCGCAAGGGGCTTTCTTT	CASSINGPQGAFF	.	TRBV19	TRBJ1-1	.
TGTGCCAGTCACAGGGGTTTTAGCAATCAGCCCCAGCATTTT	CASHRGFSNQPQHF	TRBD1	TRBV28	TRBJ1-5	once